The 32 T cell receptor beta chains in this list originate from one sample, sequenced in a study of OX40 agonist ivuxolimab in advanced cancers. Using immunoSEQ multiplex PCR, the repertoire was profiled, and TCRdb retains in-frame clones only, with some absent. The sample yields some 64,000 clones, roughly 85% seen once. The starting material was CD4+ or CD8+ T cells sorted from blood, obtained in a trial of the OX40 agonist ivuxolimab. The receptors were gathered from an adult with an advanced solid tumor such as melanoma, head and neck, liver or kidney cancer.

The chain has TRBV7-3 and TRBJ2-6, with D perhaps matching TRBD2 (5 bases). Germline-derived CDR1 and CDR2 are SGHTA and FQGTGA. V shed 4 bases and J shed 4 bases, with 14 bases lying between them. The CDR3 sequence is 16 residues long. This CDR3 reads CASSSSSGGGANVLTF. CDR3 sequence (DNA): TGTGCCAGCAGCTCTAGCTCTGGAGGCGGGGCCAACGTCCTGACTTTC.

This chain uses TRBV14 with TRBJ2-7; D call uncertain. CDR3 length: 17 residues. Germline V lookup: CDR1 SGHDN, CDR2 FVKESK. With 4 bases removed from V and 0 bases from J, the gap between germline ends came to 19 bases. The DNA for the CDR3 is TGTGCCAGCAGCCCTCTCCCGGGCTTGGGGTCCTCCTACGAGCAGTACTTC. It encodes CASSPLPGLGSSYEQYF.

V is TRBV7-9 and J is TRBJ2-1; D not certain. The germline V gene has CDR1 SEHNR and CDR2 FQNEAQ (reference sequence). The CDR3 length is 14 residues. The ends were cut back, 3 bases at V and 10 bases at J, with 16 bases in the middle. The CDR3 is CASSFSESGREQFF. The DNA of the CDR3 is TGTGCCAGCAGCTTCAGTGAGTCGGGCCGGGAGCAGTTCTTC.

This clone appeared a few times. The rearrangement uses TRBV5-6 and TRBJ2-7; 14 nucleotides align to TRBD2. Germline loops: CDR1 SGHDT, CDR2 YYEEEE. The CDR3 loop spans 16 amino acids. V trimming: 4 bases; J trimming: 2 bases; junction bases outside the gene matches: 5. The DNA for the CDR3 is TGTGCCAGCAGCGACGGGACTAGCGGGAGAGCCTACGAGCAGTACTTC. Protein product: CASSDGTSGRAYEQYF.

CDR3 loop: CSVDPGRGNTIYF. The DNA for the CDR3 is TGCAGCGTTGACCCAGGGCGAGGAAACACCATATATTTT. V is TRBV29-1 and J is TRBJ1-3; tentatively, D is TRBD1 (5 bases). V gave up 3 bases and J gave up 4 bases, with 10 bases separating them. CDR1 SQVTM and CDR2 ANQGSEA come from the germline V gene. The CDR3 length is 13 residues.

This clone has a handful of counts. V usage is TRBV6-6 and J usage is TRBJ1-1; D unresolved. Trimming stripped 0 bases from V and 4 bases from J, with 12 bases between. CDR3 length: 15 amino acids. Germline V CDR1 and CDR2: MNHNY, SVGAGI (reference sequence). DNA for the CDR3: TGTGCCAGCAGTTACTCCTCGGGAGGCGTCACTGAAGCTTTCTTT. It encodes CASSYSSGGVTEAFF.

The chain has TRBV27 and TRBJ2-1, with TRBD2 identical over 15 bases. V was pared by 2 bases and J by 0 bases, with 2 bases of the junction left unmatched. Germline V gives CDR1 MNHEY, CDR2 SMNVEV (reference sequence). The CDR3 loop spans 18 amino acids. CDR3 DNA sequence: TGTGCCAGCAGTTTAGGGACTAGCGGGAGGAGCTCCTACAATGAGCAGTTCTTC. This encodes CASSLGTSGRSSYNEQFF.

This sequence joins TRBV19 and TRBJ2-1; 7 positions match TRBD2. V was pared by 5 bases and J by 8 bases, with 12 bases of the junction left unmatched. The germline V gene encodes CDR1 LNHDA and CDR2 SQIVND (reference sequence). This CDR3 contains 15 residues. The CDR3 region is CASSPTVRGGDEQFF. Here the CDR3 DNA reads TGTGCCAGTAGTCCGACCGTCCGGGGAGGGGATGAGCAGTTCTTC.

V usage is TRBV2 and J usage is TRBJ2-1; 11 bases agree with TRBD2. The V gene end was trimmed by 11 bases and the J gene end by 5 bases; junction bases not matched to a gene: 11. The CDR3 length is 15 residues. Per the germline V gene, CDR1 is SNHLY and CDR2 is FYNNEI. The CDR3 bases are TGTGCCGGTATGAGAGGGACTAGCGGAAACAATGAGCAGTTCTTC. Translated, it gives CAGMRGTSGNNEQFF.

A single count supports this clone. The gene calls are TRBV7-2 and TRBJ2-5; a possible D gene is TRBD1 (5 bases). The germline gives CDR1 SGHTA, CDR2 FQGNSA. V was clipped by 2 bases and J by 5 bases, with 12 bases between them. CDR3 length equals 14 residues. The CDR3 DNA follows: TGTGCCAGCAGCTTACAGGGATCAGGGGAGACCCAGTACTTC. Protein product: CASSLQGSGETQYF.

The chain links TRBV5-1 to TRBJ2-7; 7 bases are shared with TRBD1. Germline assignment: CDR1 SGHRS and CDR2 YFSETQ. The ends lost 4 bases at V and 3 bases at J; junction bases unmatched: 7. The CDR3 covers 14 residues. In DNA, the CDR3 is TGCGCCAGCAGCGATGCTCCAGGGGGCTACGAGCAGTACTTC. It translates to CASSDAPGGYEQYF.

The chain combines TRBV11-3 with TRBJ2-2; 9 bases agree with TRBD2. Germline CDR1 SGHNT, CDR2 YENEEA. This CDR3 is 16 amino acids long. V was clipped by 5 bases and J by 2 bases; unmatched bases: 6. Here the CDR3 reads CASSPRLAENTGELFF. The CDR3, as DNA: TGTGCCAGCAGCCCCCGACTAGCGGAAAACACCGGGGAGCTGTTTTTT.

The J gene is TRBJ1-5, the V gene TRBV5-4; perhaps TRBD1 as D (6 bases). The CDR3 is made up of 16 amino acids. Trimming left V 4 bases short and J 7 bases short, with 21 bases between. Germline loops: CDR1 SGHNT, CDR2 YYREEE (reference sequence). This CDR3 is CASSPGAGVGGQPQHF. DNA of the CDR3: TGTGCCAGCAGCCCGGGGGCAGGGGTTGGGGGCCAGCCCCAGCATTTT. Full variable domain (missing parts from reference TRBV5-4 and TRBJ1-5): ETGVTQSPTHLIKTRGQQVTLRCSSQSGHNTVSWYQQALGQGPQFIFQYYREEENGRGNFPPRFSGLQFPNYSSELNVNALELDDSALYLCASSPGAGVGGQPQHFGDGTRLSIL.

The chain carries TRBV7-2 and TRBJ2-7, with a possible D match to TRBD2 (6 bases). The CDR3 runs to 15 residues. V lost 3 bases, J lost 6 bases, and 18 bases lay in between. Germline loops: CDR1 SGHTA, CDR2 FQGNSA. Written as DNA, the CDR3 is TGTGCCAGCAGCTTGGTGGGAGGACCCCCTGGCGAGCAGTACTTC. Protein sequence: CASSLVGGPPGEQYF.

CDR3 nucleotide sequence: TGTGCCAGCAGCTCGTCCAGGGTAGGGAACATCTACGAGCAGTACTTC. Its protein product is CASSSSRVGNIYEQYF. The rearrangement joins TRBV11-1 to TRBJ2-5, with TRBD1 as a possible D gene (5 bases). The J call may be in error: the DNA end matches TRBJ2-7 better. There are 16 residues in the CDR3. Germline CDR1 reads SGHAT; CDR2 reads FQDESV (reference sequence).

This clone has just a few counts. The chain links TRBV6-5 to TRBJ2-1; maybe TRBD1 (7 bases). V was trimmed by 6 bases and J by 3 bases, leaving 12 bases between them. The CDR3 sequence is 14 residues long. From germline, CDR1 is MNHEY and CDR2 SVGAGI. The CDR3 reads CASRRDRNYNEQFF. The CDR3 DNA sequence: TGTGCCAGCAGGCGGGACAGAAACTACAATGAGCAGTTCTTC.

This sequence joins TRBV9 and TRBJ2-3, with D hard to call. CDR3 length: 14 amino acids. V lost 4 bases and J lost 4, with 13 bases in between. CDR1 SGDLS and CDR2 YYNGEE come from the germline V gene. CDR3 DNA sequence: TGTGCCAGCAGCCCCCAGAGGTGGGCAGATACGCAGTATTTT. Translating gives CASSPQRWADTQYF.

CDR3 bases: TGTGCCAGTAGTCTCGCTAGAAACGGTGAGCAGTTCTTC. As protein: CASSLARNGEQFF. The chain joins TRBV19 to TRBJ2-1; D ambiguous. Between the trimmed V and J ends, which lost 5 bases and 9 bases, there was a span of 14 bases. CDR1 and CDR2 (germline): LNHDA, SQIVND (reference sequence). This CDR3 is 13 amino acids long.

The chain employs TRBV20-1 and TRBJ2-1; D unresolved. The CDR3 covers 10 residues. The germline V and J ends were trimmed by 6 bases and 7 bases, with 7 bases remaining between them. CDR1 DFQATT and CDR2 SNEGSKA come from the germline V gene (reference sequence). Here the CDR3 DNA reads TGCAGTGCGTCATTAAATGAGCAGTTCTTC. Residues: CSASLNEQFF.

The chain links TRBV25-1 to TRBJ1-1; D gene unclear. Trimming shortened V by 2 bases and J by 1 base, and 8 bases separated the two germline ends. The CDR3 spans 14 residues. The germline V gene encodes CDR1 MGHDK and CDR2 SYGVNS. As DNA, the CDR3 is TGTGCCAGCAGTGAAAGGGCCTCGAACACTGAAGCTTTCTTT. It encodes CASSERASNTEAFF.

J is TRBJ2-7 and V is TRBV18, with TRBD1 matching 7 bases. Germline CDR1 is KGHSH and CDR2 is LQKENI. Trimming cost V 1 base and J 3 bases; bases outside gene matches: 3. This CDR3 comprises 14 residues. The CDR3 bases are TGTGCCAGCTCACCACTTTCAGGGGGCTACGAGCAGTACTTC. Translated: CASSPLSGGYEQYF. Full variable domain (rest looked up from reference TRBV18 and TRBJ2-7): NAGVMQNPRHLVRRRGQEARLRCSPMKGHSHVYWYRQLPEEGLKFMVYLQKENIIDESGMPKERFSAEFPKEGPSILRIQQVVRGDSAAYFCASSPLSGGYEQYFGPGTRLTVT.

Written as DNA, the CDR3 is TGTGCCAGTAGCCATCTAAGCGGGAGGAACAATGAGCAGTTCTTC. It codes for CASSHLSGRNNEQFF. The rearrangement joins TRBV19 to TRBJ2-1; 9 bases are shared with TRBD2. With V trimmed by 6 bases and J by 5 bases, 8 bases remained unmatched. Germline lookup yields CDR1 LNHDA and CDR2 SQIVND (reference sequence). The CDR3 loop spans 15 amino acids.

The CDR3 loop is CASSLGVLAGGDYEQYF. CDR3 nucleotide sequence: TGTGCCAGCAGCTTAGGGGTCTTAGCGGGAGGGGACTACGAGCAGTACTTC. V usage is TRBV11-2 and J usage is TRBJ2-7, with 11 bases identical to TRBD2. Losses at the gene ends were 1 base for V and 3 bases for J; bases not matched to a gene: 8. This CDR3 has 17 amino acids. From germline, CDR1 is SGHAT and CDR2 FQNNGV.

The J gene is TRBJ2-1, the V gene TRBV18; D not certain. Deletions cut 3 bases from V and 0 bases from J, with 9 bases between. The germline V gene encodes CDR1 KGHSH and CDR2 LQKENI. CDR3 length: 15 amino acids. The CDR3 is CASSPQANSYNEQFF. The CDR3 nucleotides are TGTGCCAGCTCACCGCAGGCTAACTCCTACAATGAGCAGTTCTTC.

The J gene is TRBJ2-5, the V gene TRBV7-2; D possibly corresponds to TRBD2 (6 bases). CDR1 is SGHTA, CDR2 FQGNSA, per germline. V gave up 4 bases and J gave up 11 bases, with 11 bases separating them. The CDR3 runs 11 residues. The CDR3 reads CASSSTRGQYF. CDR3 nucleotide sequence: TGTGCCAGCAGCTCCACTCGGGGGCAGTACTTC.

The genes are TRBV27 and TRBJ1-2; no reliable D call. Trimming shortened V by 8 bases and J by 3 bases, and 22 bases separated the two germline ends. The CDR3 covers 16 residues. Germline V gives CDR1 MNHEY, CDR2 SMNVEV (reference sequence). Written as DNA, the CDR3 is TGTGCCAGCGCGCTAAGGTCGGGGTTTGGGGACTATGGCTACACCTTC. This encodes CASALRSGFGDYGYTF.

This clone was counted a single time. The chain recombines TRBV29-1 with TRBJ2-3, with D perhaps TRBD2 (6 bases). The CDR3 is made up of 11 amino acids. Germline CDR1 reads SQVTM; CDR2 reads ANQGSEA. The V end was cut by 7 bases, the J end by 5 bases, with 10 bases between. CDR3: CSAGDLDTQYF. The CDR3 nucleotides are TGCAGCGCGGGGGATTTAGATACGCAGTATTTT.

V and J are TRBV25-1 and TRBJ2-6; D remains ambiguous. The length of the CDR3 is 13 residues. Between the trimmed V and J ends, which lost 8 bases and 0 bases, there was a span of 5 bases. Germline CDR1 is MGHDK and CDR2 is SYGVNS. The CDR3 DNA is TGTGCCAGCTGGAGCTCTGGGGCCAACGTCCTGACTTTC. Translated, it gives CASWSSGANVLTF.

The chain is built from TRBV11-2 and TRBJ2-2, with a tentative D call TRBD2 (6 bases). V lost 5 bases and J lost 4, with 20 bases in between. This CDR3 region has 17 residues. CDR1 is SGHAT, CDR2 FQNNGV, per germline. The CDR3 DNA reads as TGTGCCAGCAGCAGATCGGGGACTGTCGATGGCACCGGGGAGCTGTTTTTT. This codes for CASSRSGTVDGTGELFF.

V usage is TRBV10-3 and J usage is TRBJ2-5, with D perhaps TRBD2 (5 bases). The V gene lost 4 bases and the J gene lost 2 bases, with 8 bases spanning the gap. The CDR3 covers 13 residues. The germline V gene encodes CDR1 ENHRY and CDR2 SYGVKD. The CDR3 DNA reads TGTGCCATCAGTGGAGGGCCACAAGAGACCCAGTACTTC. This codes for CAISGGPQETQYF.

The gene calls are TRBV7-8 and TRBJ2-3; 7 nucleotides agree with TRBD2. Per the germline V gene, CDR1 is SGHVS and CDR2 is FQNEAQ. This CDR3 spans 15 amino acids. The V gene end was trimmed by 1 base and the J gene end by 5 bases; junction bases not matched to a gene: 6. CDR3 region: CASSLDSGGLDTQYF. The CDR3 DNA reads as TGTGCCAGCAGCTTAGACTCGGGAGGCCTAGATACGCAGTATTTT.

V usage is TRBV6-5 and J usage is TRBJ1-3; no definite D call. In germline, CDR1 is MNHEY, CDR2 SVGAGI. V gave up 2 bases and J gave up 2 bases, with 10 bases separating them. The CDR3 loop spans 15 amino acids. The CDR3 region has the DNA TGTGCCAGCAGTTACGGGGTACCGGCTGGAAACACCATATATTTT. Amino acid sequence: CASSYGVPAGNTIYF.